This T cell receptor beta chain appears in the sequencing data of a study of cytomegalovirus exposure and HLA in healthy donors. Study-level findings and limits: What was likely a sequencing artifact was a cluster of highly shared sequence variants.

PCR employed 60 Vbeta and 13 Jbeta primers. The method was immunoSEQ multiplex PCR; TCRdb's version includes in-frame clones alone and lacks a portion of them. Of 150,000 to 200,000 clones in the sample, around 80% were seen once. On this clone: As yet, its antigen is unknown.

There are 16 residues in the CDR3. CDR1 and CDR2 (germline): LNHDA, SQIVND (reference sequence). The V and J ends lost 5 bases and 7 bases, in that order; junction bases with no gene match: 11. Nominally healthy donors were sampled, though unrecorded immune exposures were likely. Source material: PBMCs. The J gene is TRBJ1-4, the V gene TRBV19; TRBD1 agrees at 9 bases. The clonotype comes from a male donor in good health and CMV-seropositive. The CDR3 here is CASSVPTGGEREKLFF. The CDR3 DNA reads TGTGCCAGTAGTGTCCCCACAGGGGGCGAGCGTGAAAAACTGTTTTTT.